The 14 T cell receptor beta chains presented below share a single source sample, sequenced in a study of blood T cell repertoires in COVID-19. Method: immunoSEQ multiplex PCR; TCRdb's copy keeps in-frame clones and lacks some. There are about 260,000 clones in the sample; 87% occur only once, and less than 3% lies in the top ten. The specimen sequenced was peripheral blood. The receptors come from a woman between 45 and 65 years old with acute or convalescent COVID-19.

This clone has only one observation. This chain joins TRBV28 and TRBJ2-1, with a tentative D call TRBD1 (5 bases). In germline, CDR1 is MDHEN, CDR2 SYDVKM. The ends were cut back, 4 bases at V and 2 bases at J, with 9 bases in the middle. The CDR3 is made up of 14 amino acids. The CDR3 region is CASSSPGPYNEQFF. The CDR3 region has the DNA TGTGCCAGCAGTTCTCCAGGGCCCTACAATGAGCAGTTCTTC.

The V call is TRBV7-2, the J call TRBJ1-1; 7 bases fit TRBD1. The trim removed 3 bases at V and 1 base at J, leaving 8 bases unmatched. CDR3 length: 16 amino acids. Germline-derived CDR1 and CDR2 are SGHTA and FQGNSA. The CDR3 loop is CASSFQGGPANTEAFF. CDR3 sequence (DNA): TGTGCCAGCAGCTTCCAAGGGGGCCCAGCGAACACTGAAGCTTTCTTT.

The gene calls are TRBV7-2 and TRBJ1-2, with TRBD1 matching over 8 bases. This CDR3 spans 14 amino acids. CDR1 and CDR2 from the germline V gene are SGHTA and FQGNSA. V dropped 5 bases and J dropped 7; count of bases not matched to a gene: 9. CDR3: CASSPNPGGGGYTF. The DNA of the CDR3 is TGTGCCAGCAGCCCGAATCCAGGGGGCGGTGGCTACACCTTC. The variable domain in full, with the rest retrieved from reference TRBV7-2 and TRBJ1-2, is GAGVSQSPSNKVTEKGKDVELRCDPISGHTALYWYRQSLGQGLEFLIYFQGNSAPDKSGLPSDRFSAERTGGSVSTLTIQRTQQEDSAVYLCASSPNPGGGGYTFGSGTRLTVV.

In DNA form, the CDR3 reads TGTGCCAGCAGCTCGGACAGGGTTAGGGGCAATCAGCCCCAGCATTTT. Translation gives CASSSDRVRGNQPQHF. The chain joins TRBV7-9 to TRBJ1-5, with 8 nucleotides matching TRBD1. The junction had 7 bases not matched to a gene; V was cut back by 4 bases and J by 2 bases. This CDR3 has 16 amino acids. CDR1 is SEHNR and CDR2 is FQNEAQ in the germline V gene (reference sequence). Variable domain in full (rest from reference TRBV7-9 and TRBJ1-5): DTGVSQNPRHKITKRGQNVTFRCDPISEHNRLYWYRQTLGQGPEFLTYFQNEAQLEKSRLLSDRFSAERPKGSFSTLEIQRTEQGDSAMYLCASSSDRVRGNQPQHFGDGTRLSIL.

The chain links TRBV7-9 to TRBJ1-1; tentatively, D is TRBD1 (5 bases). Germline-derived CDR1 and CDR2 are SEHNR and FQNEAQ (reference sequence). The CDR3 length is 13 residues. V lost 6 bases to trimming and J lost 4 bases, with 12 bases between them. The CDR3 sequence is CASSTRESTEAFF. The CDR3 DNA follows: TGTGCCAGCAGTACCAGGGAAAGCACTGAAGCTTTCTTT.

This clone came up a few times. The chain uses TRBV29-1 and TRBJ2-7; a weak D match, TRBD1 (6 bases). V was pared by 5 bases and J by 5 bases, with 13 bases between. The CDR3 spans 12 residues. Germline V gene lookup returns CDR1 SQVTM and CDR2 ANQGSEA. The CDR3 coding sequence is TGCAGCGTTAGGCCAGGGGTGAACGAGCAGTACTTC. As protein: CSVRPGVNEQYF.

This clone was detected once. The chain links TRBV7-8 to TRBJ1-2; D gene uncertain. Trimming removed 1 base from V and 8 bases from J, with 14 bases in between. The length of the CDR3 is 14 residues. Per the germline V gene, CDR1 is SGHVS and CDR2 is FQNEAQ. The CDR3 here is CASSLDGLRIGYTF. DNA for the CDR3: TGTGCCAGCAGCTTAGATGGGCTCCGGATCGGCTACACCTTC.

As for this clone: This sample also contains other DNA sequences that code for the same CDR3. This chain joins TRBV6-5 and TRBJ1-2, with 10 nucleotides matching TRBD1. CDR1 and CDR2 from the germline V gene are MNHEY and SVGAGI. The CDR3 has 14 residues. The junction had 3 bases not matched to a gene; V was cut back by 6 bases and J by 2 bases. The CDR3 DNA follows: TGTGCCAGCAGCCGGGACAGGGGAAACTATGGCTACACCTTC. As protein: CASSRDRGNYGYTF.

The table lists this clone with a count of one. The CDR3 loop is CASSVQGTEAFF. DNA of the CDR3: TGTGCCAGCAGTGTACAGGGAACTGAAGCTTTCTTT. The rearrangement links TRBV2 to TRBJ1-1, with D possibly being TRBD1 (6 bases). Germline V CDR1 and CDR2: SNHLY, FYNNEI. With 4 bases removed from V and 5 bases from J, the gap between germline ends came to 8 bases. This CDR3 has 12 amino acids.

This clone showed up just once. The chain joins TRBV4-3 to TRBJ1-2; D is uncertain. This CDR3 comprises 14 residues. Germline V CDR1 and CDR2: LGHNA, YSLEER. V was pared by 1 base and J by 3 bases, with 9 bases between. CDR3 DNA sequence: TGCGCCAGCAGCCAAGGTGCGGGTGACTATGGCTACACCTTC. This gives the protein CASSQGAGDYGYTF.

The gene calls are TRBV10-3 and TRBJ1-6; 11 bases map to TRBD1. This CDR3 spans 14 amino acids. With 6 bases clipped from V and 7 bases from J, the junction kept 2 bases outside the gene matches. Germline V gene data show CDR1 as ENHRY and CDR2 as SYGVKD. CDR3 sequence (DNA): TGTGCCATCAGGGGGACAGGGGGAAATTCACCCCTCCACTTT. This sequence encodes CAIRGTGGNSPLHF.

The chain combines TRBV7-2 with TRBJ1-2; perhaps TRBD1 as D (5 bases). Germline V gives CDR1 SGHTA, CDR2 FQGNSA. V lost 1 base and J lost 3, with 9 bases in between. This CDR3 has 14 residues. The CDR3 bases are TGTGCCAGCAGCTTAGAAGTCAGGGACTATGGCTACACCTTC. Translation: CASSLEVRDYGYTF.

V is TRBV7-3 and J is TRBJ2-3; D may be TRBD2 (6 bases). The CDR3 consists of 16 residues. Germline CDR1 and CDR2: SGHTA and FQGTGA. V dropped 2 bases and J dropped 0 bases, with 12 bases sitting between them. The CDR3 region is CASSLGAGPSTDTQYF. Written as DNA, the CDR3 is TGTGCCAGCAGCTTAGGGGCGGGGCCTAGCACAGATACGCAGTATTTT.

The chain couples TRBV28 to TRBJ2-5, with TRBD2 as a possible D gene (5 bases). V lost 2 bases to trimming and J lost 1 base, with 11 bases between them. The CDR3 length is 15 residues. Germline values: CDR1 MDHEN, CDR2 SYDVKM. The CDR3 loop reads CASSLQGLFQETQYF. The CDR3 nucleotides are TGTGCCAGCAGTTTACAAGGACTGTTCCAAGAGACCCAGTACTTC.